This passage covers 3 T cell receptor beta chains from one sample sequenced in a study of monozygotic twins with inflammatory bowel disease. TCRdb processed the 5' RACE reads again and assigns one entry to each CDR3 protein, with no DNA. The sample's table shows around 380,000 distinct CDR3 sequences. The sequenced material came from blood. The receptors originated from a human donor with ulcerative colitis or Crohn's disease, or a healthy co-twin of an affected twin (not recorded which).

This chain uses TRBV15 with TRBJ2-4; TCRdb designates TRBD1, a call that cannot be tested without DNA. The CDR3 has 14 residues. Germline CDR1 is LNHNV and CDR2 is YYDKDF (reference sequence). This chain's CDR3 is CATSKDRVEDIQYF.

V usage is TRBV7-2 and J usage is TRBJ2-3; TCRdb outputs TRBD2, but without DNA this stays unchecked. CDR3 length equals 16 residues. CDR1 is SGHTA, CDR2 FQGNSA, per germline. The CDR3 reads CASSLEGLAGTDTQYF.

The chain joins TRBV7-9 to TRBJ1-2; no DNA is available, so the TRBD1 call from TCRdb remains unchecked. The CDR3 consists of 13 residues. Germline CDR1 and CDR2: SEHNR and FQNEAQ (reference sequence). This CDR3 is CASSPGTGQGYTF.